These 30 T cell receptor beta chains share one sample of origin, sequenced in a study of tumor-infiltrating lymphocytes in oesophageal squamous cell carcinoma. MiXCR, run by TCRdb on the PCR reads, gives a single entry per CDR3 protein. Of about 20,000 distinct CDR3 sequences listed, around 40% were seen once; the top ten hold 6% to 7%. Sequenced: blood. The receptors come from a male donor with esophageal squamous cell carcinoma.

In its sample, this clonotype was seen many times. The chain has TRBV6-4 and TRBJ2-2; D may be TRBD1 (5 bases). The CDR3 is 14 amino acids. Trimming pared 6 bases from V and 0 bases from J, leaving 8 bases between. Germline CDR1 and CDR2: MRHNA and SNTAGT. The CDR3 is CASRGPANTGELFF. CDR3 nucleotide sequence: TGTGCCAGCAGGGGGCCAGCGAACACCGGGGAGCTGTTTTTT.

The gene calls are TRBV18 and TRBJ2-1; the match to TRBD1 covers 7 bases. CDR1 and CDR2 from the germline V gene are KGHSH and LQKENI. The CDR3 is 14 residues long. The V and J ends lost 5 bases and 5 bases, in that order; junction bases with no gene match: 6. As DNA, the CDR3 is TGTGCCAGCTCATTCTCGACAGGGAACAATGAGCAGTTCTTC. As protein: CASSFSTGNNEQFF. The whole variable domain, remainder taken from reference TRBV18 and TRBJ2-1, is NAGVMQNPRHLVRRRGQEARLRCSPMKGHSHVYWYRQLPEEGLKFMVYLQKENIIDESGMPKERFSAEFPKEGPSILRIQQVVRGDSAAYFCASSFSTGNNEQFFGPGTRLTVL.

About this clonotype itself: A read error may account for a junction end that differs from germline. The CDR3 loop is CASSLLLAVEASF. The CDR3 nucleotides read TGTGCTAGCAGCTTACTTCTGGCAGTTGAAGCTTCCTTT. This chain links TRBV7-9 with TRBJ1-1; no clear D gene. The CDR3 is 13 residues long. Germline assignment: CDR1 SEHNR and CDR2 FQNEAQ (reference sequence).

This clonotype was counted between two and nine times. V and J are TRBV3-1 and TRBJ2-2; D is unclear. This CDR3 spans 13 amino acids. Germline loops: CDR1 LGHDT, CDR2 YNNKEL (reference sequence). The germline V and J ends were trimmed by 5 bases and 4 bases, with 8 bases remaining between them. Here the CDR3 DNA reads TGTGCCAGCAGCAAGGGCTTCACCGGGGAGCTGTTTTTT. Translation: CASSKGFTGELFF.

The chain's CDR3 is CASTNRAGANVLTF. As DNA, the CDR3 is TGTGCCAGCACGAACAGGGCTGGGGCCAACGTCCTGACTTTC. The genes are TRBV25-1 and TRBJ2-6; possibly TRBD1 for D (6 bases). V was shortened by 7 bases and J by 2 bases, with 9 bases between the two germline ends. This CDR3 contains 14 residues. CDR1 is MGHDK, CDR2 SYGVNS, per germline.

The chain carries TRBV7-2 and TRBJ2-5, with 10 bases aligning to TRBD2. Gene TRBJ2-7 matches the end of the DNA better, so the J call may be wrong. Germline values: CDR1 SGHTA, CDR2 FQGNSA. The CDR3 extends over 14 amino acids. In nucleotides, the CDR3 is TGTGCCAGCAGTCAGCGGGAGGGGCCCTACGAGCAGTACTTC. This translates into CASSQREGPYEQYF.

A note on this clonotype: Germline and junction disagree at one end, which may indicate a read error. The chain is built from TRBV28 and TRBJ2-1, with TRBD2 matching 8 bases. The J call may not be correct, given that the DNA end is closer to TRBJ2-5. This CDR3 contains 16 residues. Germline V lookup: CDR1 MDHEN, CDR2 SYDVKM. The CDR3 region has the DNA TGTGCCAGCAGTTTAGGCGCGGGAGGCCCCCAAGAGGCCCAGTACTTC. Protein sequence: CASSLGAGGPQEAQYF.

This clonotype is categorized as medium-sized. V and J are TRBV11-2 and TRBJ2-1, with 7 bases identical to TRBD1. The trim removed 4 bases at V and 3 bases at J, leaving 6 bases unmatched. Germline V gene lookup returns CDR1 SGHAT and CDR2 FQNNGV. This CDR3 has 15 residues. For the CDR3, the DNA is TGTGCCAGCAGCTCCCGGGACAGACTCTACAATGAGCAGTTCTTC. Protein: CASSSRDRLYNEQFF.

A remark on this clonotype: Its ends do not fully match the called genes, so a read error is possible. This chain links TRBV6-8 with TRBJ2-7, with a tentative D call TRBD1 (6 bases). The length of the CDR3 is 13 residues. Germline lookup yields CDR1 MNHGY and CDR2 SAAAGT. As DNA, the CDR3 is TGTGCCAGCAAAGGACAGTCTAATTCACCCCTCCACTTC. Amino acid sequence: CASKGQSNSPLHF.

This clonotype was recorded at least ten times. V gene TRBV5-6 combines with J gene TRBJ1-3; D ambiguous. Trimming pared 2 bases from V and 2 bases from J, leaving 8 bases between. Looked up from germline, CDR1 is SGHDT and CDR2 is YYEEEE. CDR3 length equals 14 residues. The CDR3, as DNA: TGTGCCAGCAGCTTCGGTCTGACTGGAAACACCATATATTTT. Translated, it gives CASSFGLTGNTIYF.

The sample holds one count of this clonotype. The CDR3 DNA is TGTGCCAGCAGTCCGGGACAGGGGGCCGAGCAGTACTTC. Amino acids: CASSPGQGAEQYF. The chain couples TRBV6-1 to TRBJ2-3, with 12 bases fitting TRBD1. The J call may be incorrect, as the DNA end agrees better with TRBJ2-7. The germline V gene has CDR1 MNHNS and CDR2 SASEGT. The CDR3 totals 13 residues.

This clonotype appeared many times. The V gene is TRBV19, the J gene TRBJ2-2; 14 bases match TRBD2. V trimming: 6 bases; J trimming: 1 base; junction bases outside the gene matches: 7. The CDR3 has 18 residues. Germline lookup yields CDR1 LNHDA and CDR2 SQIVND (reference sequence). This CDR3 is CASSPKGLAGVNTGELFF. The CDR3 DNA follows: TGTGCCAGTAGCCCTAAGGGACTAGCGGGAGTGAACACCGGGGAGCTGTTTTTT. Variable domain in full (rest from reference TRBV19 and TRBJ2-2): DGGITQSPKYLFRKEGQNVTLSCEQNLNHDAMYWYRQDPGQGLRLIYYSQIVNDFQKGDIAEGYSVSREKKESFPLTVTSAQKNPTAFYLCASSPKGLAGVNTGELFFGEGSRLTVL.

A few counts support this clonotype. The rearrangement links TRBV6-1 to TRBJ2-5, with 9 bases that match TRBD1. The CDR3 loop spans 13 amino acids. Germline CDR1 reads MNHNS; CDR2 reads SASEGT. The V gene end was trimmed by 1 base and the J gene end by 12 bases; junction bases not matched to a gene: 6. The CDR3 region has the DNA TGTGCCAGCAGTGAAGTCGGACAGGGGAAGGAGTACTTC. Its translation is CASSEVGQGKEYF.

This clonotype came up once. The CDR3 carries no conserved terminal phenylalanine or tryptophan, so it likely arises from a read error. Because the CDR3's place on the DNA is in doubt, the DNA is left out and the CDR3 is given as listed by TCRdb. V usage is TRBV6-2 or TRBV6-3 and J usage is TRBJ2-6; the table's D call, TRBD1, was not checked against the DNA. The CDR3 has 13 residues if both end residues are counted. CDR1 and CDR2 (germline): MNHEY, SVGEGT. This chain's CDR3 is CASTIGETQYFGA.

Turning to this clonotype: Without the conserved terminal phenylalanine or tryptophan, this CDR3 likely stems from a read error. The DNA is omitted, as the CDR3 cannot be located on it reliably, and the CDR3 follows TCRdb's listing. The V gene is TRBV7-2, the J gene TRBJ2-1; TRBD2, the D gene given by the table, was not confirmed from the DNA. Per the germline V gene, CDR1 is SGHTA and CDR2 is FQGNSA. Inclusive of both ends, the CDR3 amounts to 8 amino acids. CDR3 loop: CASSSRLP.

This clonotype was counted many times. This chain uses TRBV28 with TRBJ1-2; perhaps TRBD1 as D (5 bases). The CDR3 loop spans 12 amino acids. CDR1 MDHEN and CDR2 SYDVKM come from the germline V gene. V lost 5 bases and J 4 bases, leaving 8 bases between the germline ends. The CDR3 DNA is TGTGCCAGCAGTCTCGGGGGCTATGGCTACACCTTC. Amino acid sequence: CASSLGGYGYTF.

This clonotype was counted only a few times. CDR3 loop: CASSANRGRDTQYF. In DNA form, the CDR3 reads TGTGCCAGCAGCGCGAACAGGGGGCGGGATACGCAGTATTTT. The chain employs TRBV7-2 and TRBJ2-3, with 9 bases matching TRBD1. This CDR3 is built from 14 residues. Germline CDR1 is SGHTA and CDR2 is FQGNSA. V dropped 5 bases and J dropped 6; count of bases not matched to a gene: 6. Based on the CDR3 plus reference TRBV7-2 and TRBJ2-3, the full variable domain is GAGVSQSPSNKVTEKGKDVELRCDPISGHTALYWYRQSLGQGLEFLIYFQGNSAPDKSGLPSDRFSAERTGGSVSTLTIQRTQQEDSAVYLCASSANRGRDTQYFGPGTRLTVL.

By sample share, this clonotype is medium-sized. The J gene is TRBJ2-1, the V gene TRBV7-2; 8 positions match TRBD2. In germline, CDR1 is SGHTA, CDR2 FQGNSA. V lost 5 bases and J lost 6; bases outside the gene matches: 9. This CDR3 comprises 15 residues. For the CDR3, the DNA is TGTGCCAGCAGCCTGGAGGGACTAGGAGTCAATGAGCAGTTCTTC. This encodes CASSLEGLGVNEQFF. Full variable domain (rest looked up from reference TRBV7-2 and TRBJ2-1): GAGVSQSPSNKVTEKGKDVELRCDPISGHTALYWYRQSLGQGLEFLIYFQGNSAPDKSGLPSDRFSAERTGGSVSTLTIQRTQQEDSAVYLCASSLEGLGVNEQFFGPGTRLTVL.

This clonotype was counted ten times or more. This chain connects TRBV7-9 to TRBJ2-6; no clear D gene. This CDR3 is 9 amino acids long. V was pared by 4 bases and J by 18 bases, with 7 bases between. CDR1 is SEHNR and CDR2 is FQNEAQ in the germline V gene (reference sequence). CDR3 in DNA: TGTGCCAGCAGCTCAACGTCGACTTTC. Its protein product is CASSSTSTF.

This clonotype was seen ten or more times. The V call is TRBV6-6, the J call TRBJ2-7; D perhaps matches TRBD1 (5 bases). This CDR3 contains 14 residues. Germline V gene lookup returns CDR1 MNHNY and CDR2 SVGAGI (reference sequence). V gave up 2 bases and J gave up 5 bases, with 13 bases separating them. The CDR3 coding sequence is TGTGCCAGCAGTTACAGGGGCCCTCCTGACGAGCAGTACTTC. Its translation is CASSYRGPPDEQYF.

The chain carries TRBV7-6 and TRBJ2-1, with TRBD2 as a possible D gene (5 bases). V was clipped by 1 base and J by 4 bases, with 14 bases between them. The germline gives CDR1 SGHVS, CDR2 FNYEAQ. CDR3 length equals 16 residues. CDR3 bases: TGTGCCAGCAGCTTAGAGAGGGCTACGATGTACAATGAGCAGTTCTTC. It is translated as CASSLERATMYNEQFF.

The chain joins TRBV7-2 to TRBJ2-5; TRBD1 matches at 12 bases. The CDR3 contains 18 residues. V shed 5 bases, J shed 5 bases, and the junction held 15 bases outside the gene matches. From germline, CDR1 is SGHTA and CDR2 FQGNSA. CDR3 DNA sequence: TGTGCCAGCAGCCCGGGGGTGGGACAGGGGGCAGGGTGGGAGACCCAGTACTTC. Translating gives CASSPGVGQGAGWETQYF.

By share, this clonotype counts as medium-sized. The chain couples TRBV7-3 to TRBJ2-5; TRBD1 matches 9 bases. Trimming cost V 8 bases and J 1 base; bases outside gene matches: 11. Germline V gene sequence: CDR1 SGHTA, CDR2 FQGTGA. CDR3 length: 16 amino acids. The CDR3 loop reads CASYLRDRVTQETQYF. DNA of the CDR3: TGTGCCAGCTACCTCCGGGACAGGGTTACCCAAGAGACCCAGTACTTC.

By proportion, this clonotype is medium-sized (0.01 to 0.1%). The rearrangement joins TRBV6-1 to TRBJ2-1; 8 bases line up with TRBD2. The CDR3 loop spans 15 amino acids. V shed 5 bases, J shed 1 base, and the junction held 4 bases outside the gene matches. Germline V gene data show CDR1 as MNHNS and CDR2 as SASEGT. CDR3 DNA sequence: TGTGCCAGCAGTAACGCGGGGGGATCCTACAATGAGCAGTTCTTC. Its translation is CASSNAGGSYNEQFF.

V usage is TRBV7-6 and J usage is TRBJ2-1; 10 bases match TRBD1. Germline trimming cut 4 bases from V and 10 bases from J; bases unmatched to any gene: 19. This CDR3 has 18 amino acids. Germline loops: CDR1 SGHVS, CDR2 FNYEAQ. The CDR3 DNA reads as TGTGCCAGCAGCTCGGGACAGGGGTTCGGCGGGGGGACCTACGAGCAGTTCTTC. Its translation: CASSSGQGFGGGTYEQFF.

The chain joins TRBV20-1 to TRBJ2-4; D remains ambiguous. With the DNA end fitting TRBJ2-7 better, the J assignment may be wrong. CDR1 is DFQATT and CDR2 is SNEGSKA in the germline V gene (reference sequence). This CDR3 contains 15 residues. The CDR3 DNA sequence: TGCAGTGCTAGGGGTAGCCAACCGACCGCCTACGAGCAGTACTTC. This encodes CSARGSQPTAYEQYF.

The rearrangement links TRBV11-2 to TRBJ2-3; 12 bases fit TRBD2. Trimming at V came to 5 bases and at J to 3 bases, leaving 6 bases not matched to a gene. Per germline, CDR1 SGHAT and CDR2 FQNNGV. The CDR3 spans 16 residues. CDR3 DNA: TGTGCCAGCAGCCTATTGACTAGCGGGAGTACAGATACGCAGTATTTT. Its protein is CASSLLTSGSTDTQYF.

This clonotype occurred a few times. The chain links TRBV7-2 to TRBJ2-5; perhaps TRBD2 as D (5 bases). CDR3 length equals 13 residues. Germline V lookup: CDR1 SGHTA, CDR2 FQGNSA. Trimming cost V 2 bases and J 5 bases, with 9 bases left between them. This CDR3 reads CASSLNWEETQYF. The CDR3 nucleotides are TGTGCCAGCAGCTTAAACTGGGAGGAGACCCAGTACTTC. Looking up the rest from reference TRBV7-2 and TRBJ2-5 gives the full variable domain: GAGVSQSPSNKVTEKGKDVELRCDPISGHTALYWYRQSLGQGLEFLIYFQGNSAPDKSGLPSDRFSAERTGGSVSTLTIQRTQQEDSAVYLCASSLNWEETQYFGPGTRLLVL.

This clonotype has just a few counts. This may arise from a read error, as a much more abundant clone is one base away. This chain links TRBV11-2 with TRBJ2-7, with 7 positions matching TRBD2. The DNA end is a closer match to TRBJ2-1, so the J assignment may be wrong. The length of the CDR3 is 13 residues. Germline lookup yields CDR1 SGHAT and CDR2 FQNNGV. CDR3 nucleotides: TGTGCCAGCAGCTTGTGGGGAGCGGGGGAGCAGTTCTTC. The encoded protein is CASSLWGAGEQFF.

This clonotype was detected a few times. The J gene is TRBJ2-3, the V gene TRBV7-2; 14 bases agree with TRBD2. Germline assignment: CDR1 SGHTA and CDR2 FQGNSA. V trimming: 4 bases; J trimming: 3 bases; junction bases outside the gene matches: 12. This CDR3 has 19 residues. CDR3 sequence reads: CASSWTGTSGRGGTDTQYF. The CDR3 DNA sequence: TGTGCCAGCAGCTGGACCGGGACTAGCGGGAGAGGTGGGACAGATACGCAGTATTTT.